Listed below are T cell receptor beta chains from one sample, sequenced in a study of cytomegalovirus exposure and HLA in healthy donors. The table came from immunoSEQ multiplex PCR; TCRdb's copy has only in-frame clones and leaves some out. Of over 100,000 clones listed, just under 80% are singletons. The sequencing sample was made of PBMCs. These receptors were collected from a male donor in good health and CMV-seronegative. CDR3s include the opening cysteine and the closing phenylalanine or tryptophan. The order of the fields is clone size, D gene, J gene, V gene, CDR3 protein, CDR3 DNA. D genes are given only for firm matches. Expanded clones are given a class, and other clones once, few, many or no size at all.

- | - | TRBJ2-2 | TRBV6-5 | CASSYRTPNTGELFF | TGTGCCAGCAGTTACCGGACACCGAACACCGGGGAGCTGTTTTTT
- | - | TRBJ2-2 | TRBV30 | CAWSVQPNTGELFF | TGTGCCTGGAGTGTACAACCGAACACCGGGGAGCTGTTTTTT
- | - | TRBJ2-5 | TRBV5-1 | CASSAVTGVETQYF | TGCGCCAGCAGCGCTGTGACGGGGGTAGAGACCCAGTACTTC
- | - | TRBJ1-5 | TRBV7-2 | CASSLVTDNQPQHF | TGTGCCAGCAGCTTAGTGACAGATAATCAGCCCCAGCATTTT
- | - | TRBJ2-5 | TRBV9 | CASSPSVEKETQYF | TGTGCCAGCAGCCCAAGTGTAGAAAAAGAGACCCAGTACTTC
few | TRBD1 | TRBJ1-4 | TRBV5-1 | CASSLDRVGEKLFF | TGCGCCAGCAGTTTGGACAGGGTGGGTGAAAAACTGTTTTTT
once | - | TRBJ1-2 | TRBV7-8 | CASSLGRPGARGYTF | TGTGCCAGCAGCTTAGGTCGGCCAGGCGCGCGCGGCTACACCTTC
few | - | TRBJ1-4 | TRBV5-1 | CASSGEPEEKLFF | TGCGCCAGCAGCGGGGAGCCGGAGGAAAAACTGTTTTTT
once | - | TRBJ2-2 | TRBV7-6 | CASSTRQSGELFF | TGTGCCAGCAGCACTCGACAGAGCGGGGAGCTGTTTTTT
- | TRBD1 | TRBJ2-3 | TRBV9 | CASSPRQGSTDTQYF | TGTGCCAGCAGCCCCAGACAGGGGAGCACAGATACGCAGTATTTT
- | TRBD1 | TRBJ2-1 | TRBV19 | CASKPGTGSANEQFF | TGTGCCAGTAAGCCCGGGACAGGCTCAGCGAATGAGCAGTTCTTC
- | - | TRBJ2-3 | TRBV25-1 | CASSEYRGLGTDTQYF | TGTGCCAGCAGTGAATATCGAGGGCTGGGCACAGATACGCAGTATTTT
- | - | TRBJ2-1 | TRBV7-3 | CASSLTGSSYNEQFF | TGTGCCAGCAGCTTAACGGGGAGCTCCTACAATGAGCAGTTCTTC
- | TRBD2 | TRBJ2-7 | TRBV6-6 | CASSYVGGYEQYF | TGTGCCAGCAGTTACGTGGGGGGGTACGAGCAGTACTTC
- | - | TRBJ2-3 | TRBV19 | CASSVDMAGGDTQYF | TGTGCCAGTAGTGTGGACATGGCAGGCGGAGATACGCAGTATTTT
- | TRBD2 | TRBJ2-1 | TRBV30 | CAWRVAGGSIYNEQFF | TGTGCCTGGAGGGTAGCGGGGGGGTCCATTTACAATGAGCAGTTCTTC
- | - | TRBJ1-5 | TRBV10-3 | CAISDPRGQPQHF | TGTGCCATCAGTGATCCCAGGGGTCAGCCCCAGCATTTT
- | - | TRBJ1-4 | TRBV9 | CASSSRGATISSTNEKLFF | TGTGCCAGCAGCTCCCGCGGGGCGACAATATCTTCAACTAATGAAAAACTGTTTTTT
- | TRBD2 | TRBJ2-3 | TRBV5-6 | CASSLIAGDTDTQYF | TGTGCCAGCAGCTTGATAGCGGGGGACACAGATACGCAGTATTTT
once | TRBD1 | TRBJ2-1 | TRBV19 | CASSIGTGSSYNEQFF | TGTGCCAGTAGTATTGGGACAGGAAGCTCCTACAATGAGCAGTTCTTC
- | - | TRBJ1-2 | TRBV7-2 | CASSLAGGAADGYTF | TGTGCCAGCAGCTTAGCGGGGGGGGCGGCGGATGGCTACACCTTC
- | - | TRBJ1-1 | TRBV5-6 | CASSLQDTEAFF | TGTGCCAGCAGCTTGCAGGACACTGAAGCTTTCTTT
- | - | TRBJ2-7 | TRBV6-5 | CASHAQGDGDEQYF | TGTGCCAGCCATGCACAGGGTGATGGGGACGAGCAGTACTTC
- | TRBD2 | TRBJ2-2 | TRBV7-2 | CASSLAASGGAWGELFF | TGTGCCAGCAGCTTAGCGGCTAGCGGGGGGGCCTGGGGGGAGCTGTTTTTT
few | - | TRBJ1-4 | TRBV21-1 | CASSKVGGLIGYEKLFF | TGTGCCAGCAGCAAAGTCGGGGGGCTTATCGGGTATGAAAAACTGTTTTTT
- | TRBD2 | TRBJ2-7 | TRBV27 | CASSLSRLAGEQYF | TGTGCCAGCAGTTTATCGAGGCTAGCGGGCGAGCAGTACTTC
- | - | TRBJ2-2 | TRBV2 | CASSRDTEVNTGELFF | TGTGCCAGCAGCCGGGACACAGAGGTGAACACCGGGGAGCTGTTTTTT
- | TRBD2 | TRBJ2-7 | TRBV7-8 | CASSPGGGYEQYF | TGTGCCAGCAGCCCGGGGGGGGGCTACGAGCAGTACTTC
- | - | TRBJ1-5 | TRBV27 | CASSFGQGSNQPQHF | TGTGCCAGCAGTTTCGGGCAGGGGAGCAATCAGCCCCAGCATTTT
- | - | TRBJ1-1 | TRBV6-5 | CASSPRPGPGTEAFF | TGTGCCAGCAGCCCCAGACCCGGCCCGGGCACTGAAGCTTTCTTT
once | TRBD1 | TRBJ2-5 | TRBV5-1 | CASSLAGQGQETQYF | TGCGCCAGCAGCTTGGCCGGACAGGGGCAAGAGACCCAGTACTTC
- | TRBD1 | TRBJ2-3 | TRBV2 | CASSEVSTGGNTQYF | TGTGCCAGCAGTGAAGTGTCGACAGGGGGAAATACGCAGTATTTT
- | - | TRBJ1-2 | TRBV30 | CAWSVDPGKGYTF | TGTGCCTGGAGTGTCGATCCAGGGAAGGGCTACACCTTC
- | TRBD1 | TRBJ2-7 | TRBV6-1 | CASSDVGQGTQEQYF | TGTGCCAGCAGTGACGTAGGACAGGGGACGCAAGAGCAGTACTTC
- | TRBD2 | TRBJ2-7 | TRBV12-5 | CASGFTVGGRYEQYF | TGTGCTAGTGGTTTTACAGTGGGAGGGCGGTACGAGCAGTACTTC
- | TRBD2 | TRBJ2-5 | TRBV7-2 | CASSWDYSPQETQYF | TGTGCCAGCAGCTGGGACTACAGCCCTCAAGAGACCCAGTACTTC
- | - | TRBJ1-6 | TRBV6-4 | CASSPRTGTNSPLHF | TGTGCCAGCAGCCCGCGTACAGGGACAAATTCACCCCTCCACTTT
- | TRBD1 | TRBJ1-1 | TRBV12-5 | CASGWDRGATEAFF | TGTGCTAGTGGTTGGGACAGGGGAGCCACTGAAGCTTTCTTT
- | - | TRBJ1-1 | TRBV11-3 | CASSLDIRYTEAFF | TGTGCCAGCAGCTTAGATATCAGGTACACTGAAGCTTTCTTT
many | - | TRBJ2-7 | TRBV4-3 | CASSQDHYGESYEQYF | TGCGCCAGCAGCCAAGATCACTATGGGGAGAGCTACGAGCAGTACTTC
- | - | TRBJ1-2 | TRBV30 | CAWSLAQGYGYTF | TGTGCCTGGAGTCTTGCTCAGGGGTATGGCTACACCTTC
- | - | TRBJ2-7 | TRBV7-9 | CASSIAGTPSYEQYF | TGTGCCAGCAGCATCGCCGGGACACCCTCCTACGAGCAGTACTTC
- | - | TRBJ2-2 | TRBV19 | CASSRQPGNTGELFF | TGTGCCAGTAGCCGACAGCCAGGGAACACCGGGGAGCTGTTTTTT
- | TRBD1 | TRBJ1-6 | TRBV11-2 | CASSLGYRGQYSPLHF | TGTGCCAGCAGCTTAGGATACAGGGGGCAATATTCACCCCTCCACTTT
- | TRBD2 | TRBJ2-7 | TRBV2 | CASSVSGTSGYEQYF | TGTGCCAGCAGTGTCTCCGGGACTAGCGGCTACGAGCAGTACTTC
- | - | TRBJ1-6 | TRBV11-3 | CASSLDSTSYNSPLHF | TGTGCCAGCAGCTTAGACAGTACCTCCTATAATTCACCCCTCCACTTT
- | TRBD2 | TRBJ2-7 | TRBV6-6 | CASKLLAGGHEQYF | TGTGCCAGCAAGCTCCTAGCGGGGGGGCACGAGCAGTACTTC
- | TRBD2 | TRBJ2-1 | TRBV9 | CASSVDGRVEQFF | TGTGCCAGCAGCGTAGATGGGAGGGTTGAGCAGTTCTTC
- | - | TRBJ1-2 | TRBV11-3 | CASSLTQGANGGYTF | TGTGCCAGCAGCTTAACTCAGGGCGCGAACGGTGGCTACACCTTC
few | TRBD1 | TRBJ1-1 | TRBV11-2 | CASSLDLGGLTLNTEAFF | TGTGCCAGCAGCTTAGATTTAGGGGGCCTTACTTTGAACACTGAAGCTTTCTTT
- | - | TRBJ2-3 | TRBV10-1 | CASSVRPMGTDTQYF | TGCGCCAGCAGTGTACGTCCTATGGGCACAGATACGCAGTATTTT
- | - | TRBJ1-2 | TRBV5-1 | CASSLGSAGYGYTF | TGCGCCAGCAGCTTGGGGTCGGCAGGCTATGGCTACACCTTC
- | TRBD1 | TRBJ2-7 | TRBV9 | CASSATGTGFYEQYF | TGTGCCAGCAGCGCTACCGGGACAGGCTTCTACGAGCAGTACTTC
- | TRBD2 | TRBJ2-1 | TRBV9 | CASSVLSGGAVNEQFF | TGTGCCAGCAGCGTCCTTAGCGGGGGGGCTGTGAATGAGCAGTTCTTC
- | TRBD1 | TRBJ1-1 | TRBV6-5 | CASSRPGGAEAFF | TGTGCCAGCAGTCGGCCAGGGGGCGCTGAAGCTTTCTTT
- | TRBD2 | TRBJ2-2 | TRBV5-6 | CASSQLAGGRSGELFF | TGTGCCAGCAGCCAGCTAGCGGGGGGGCGAAGCGGGGAGCTGTTTTTT
few | - | TRBJ1-5 | TRBV6-6 | CASSPGAQSNQPQHF | TGTGCCAGCAGTCCCGGAGCTCAGAGCAATCAGCCCCAGCATTTT